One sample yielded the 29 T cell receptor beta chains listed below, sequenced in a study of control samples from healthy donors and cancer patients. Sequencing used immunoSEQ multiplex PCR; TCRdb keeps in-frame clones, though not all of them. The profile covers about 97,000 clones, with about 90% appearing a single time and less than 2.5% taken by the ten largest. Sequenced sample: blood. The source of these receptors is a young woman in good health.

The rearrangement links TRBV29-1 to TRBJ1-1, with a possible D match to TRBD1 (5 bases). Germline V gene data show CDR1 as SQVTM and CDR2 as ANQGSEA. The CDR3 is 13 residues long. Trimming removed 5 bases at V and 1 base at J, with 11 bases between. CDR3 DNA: TGCAGCGTTATCGGGACGGGGAACACTGAAGCTTTCTTT. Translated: CSVIGTGNTEAFF.

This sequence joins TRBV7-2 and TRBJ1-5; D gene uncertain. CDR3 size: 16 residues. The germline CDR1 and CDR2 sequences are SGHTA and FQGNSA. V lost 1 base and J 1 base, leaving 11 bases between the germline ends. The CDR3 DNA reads TGTGCCAGCAGCTTAGTAACGGGAGGGAGCAATCAGCCCCAGCATTTT. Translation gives CASSLVTGGSNQPQHF.

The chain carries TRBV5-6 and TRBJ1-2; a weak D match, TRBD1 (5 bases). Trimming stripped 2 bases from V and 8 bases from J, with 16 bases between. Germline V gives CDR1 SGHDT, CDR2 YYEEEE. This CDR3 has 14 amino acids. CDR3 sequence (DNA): TGTGCCAGCAGCTTAATAGATCCCGGGGGAGGCTACACCTTC. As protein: CASSLIDPGGGYTF.

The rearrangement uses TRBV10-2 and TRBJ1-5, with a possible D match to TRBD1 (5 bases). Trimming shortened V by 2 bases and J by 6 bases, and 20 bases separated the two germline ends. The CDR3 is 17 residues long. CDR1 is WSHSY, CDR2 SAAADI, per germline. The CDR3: CASSEGPGPPLSQPQHF. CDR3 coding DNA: TGCGCCAGCAGTGAGGGACCAGGGCCCCCTTTAAGTCAGCCCCAGCATTTT.

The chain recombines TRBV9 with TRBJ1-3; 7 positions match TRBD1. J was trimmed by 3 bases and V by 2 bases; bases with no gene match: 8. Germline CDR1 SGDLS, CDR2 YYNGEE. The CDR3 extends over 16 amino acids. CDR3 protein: CASSVSSGTDGNTIYF. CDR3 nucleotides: TGTGCCAGCAGCGTTAGTTCCGGGACAGATGGAAACACCATATATTTT.

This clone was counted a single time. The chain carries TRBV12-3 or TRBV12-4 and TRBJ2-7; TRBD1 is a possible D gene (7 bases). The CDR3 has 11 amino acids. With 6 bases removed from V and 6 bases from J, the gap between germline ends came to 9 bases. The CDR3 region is CASSQGGEQYF. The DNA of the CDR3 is TGTGCCAGCAGCCAGGGGGGCGAGCAGTACTTC.

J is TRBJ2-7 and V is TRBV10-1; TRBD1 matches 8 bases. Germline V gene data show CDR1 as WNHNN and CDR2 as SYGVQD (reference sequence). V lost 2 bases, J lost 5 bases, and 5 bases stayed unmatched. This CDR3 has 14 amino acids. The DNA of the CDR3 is TGCGCCAGCAGTGAGAATCCAGGGGGCAACGAGCAGTACTTC. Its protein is CASSENPGGNEQYF.

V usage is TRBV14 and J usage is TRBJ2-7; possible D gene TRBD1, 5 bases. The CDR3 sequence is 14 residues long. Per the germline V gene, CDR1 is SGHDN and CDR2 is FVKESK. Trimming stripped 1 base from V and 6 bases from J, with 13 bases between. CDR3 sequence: CASSQVPGFGEQYF. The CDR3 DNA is TGTGCCAGCAGCCAAGTTCCAGGGTTCGGCGAGCAGTACTTC.

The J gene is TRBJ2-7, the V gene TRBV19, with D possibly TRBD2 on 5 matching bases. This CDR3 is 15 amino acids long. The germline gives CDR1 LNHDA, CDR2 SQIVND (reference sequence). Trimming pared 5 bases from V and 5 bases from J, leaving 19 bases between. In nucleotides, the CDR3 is TGTGCCAGTAGTTCAGGACTGGTTAGAGGTAACGAGCAGTACTTC. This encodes CASSSGLVRGNEQYF.

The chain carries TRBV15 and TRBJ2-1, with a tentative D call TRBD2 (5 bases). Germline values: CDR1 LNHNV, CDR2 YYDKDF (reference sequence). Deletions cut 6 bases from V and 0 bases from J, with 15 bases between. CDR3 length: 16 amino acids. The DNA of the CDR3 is TGTGCCACCAGGCGAGGGTTTAGCCGCTCCTACAATGAGCAGTTCTTC. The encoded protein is CATRRGFSRSYNEQFF.

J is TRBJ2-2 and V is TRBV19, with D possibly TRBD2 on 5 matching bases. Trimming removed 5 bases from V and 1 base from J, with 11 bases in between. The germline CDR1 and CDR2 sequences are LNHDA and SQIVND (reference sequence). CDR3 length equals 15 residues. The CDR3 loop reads CASSFGRRNTGELFF. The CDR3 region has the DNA TGTGCCAGTAGTTTTGGGAGAAGGAACACCGGGGAGCTGTTTTTT.

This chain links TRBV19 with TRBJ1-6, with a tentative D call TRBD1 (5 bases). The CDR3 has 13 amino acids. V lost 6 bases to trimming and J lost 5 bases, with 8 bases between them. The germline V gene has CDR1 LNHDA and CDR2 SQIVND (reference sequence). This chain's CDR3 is CASRGLDNSPLHF. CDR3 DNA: TGTGCCAGTAGGGGGCTAGATAATTCACCCCTCCACTTT.

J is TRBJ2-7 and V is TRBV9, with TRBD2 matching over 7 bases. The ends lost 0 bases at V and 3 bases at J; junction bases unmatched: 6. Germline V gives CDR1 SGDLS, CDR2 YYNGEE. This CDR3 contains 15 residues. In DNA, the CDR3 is TGTGCCAGCAGCGTAGGAAGCGGGATCGGCTACGAGCAGTACTTC. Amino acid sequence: CASSVGSGIGYEQYF.

The CDR3, as DNA: TGTGCCTGGAGCGACGACAGTCCAGAGACCCAGTACTTC. This encodes CAWSDDSPETQYF. J is TRBJ2-5 and V is TRBV30; possibly TRBD1 for D (5 bases). The germline V gene has CDR1 GTSNPN and CDR2 SVGIG (reference sequence). V was trimmed by 3 bases and J by 4 bases, leaving 12 bases between them. The length of the CDR3 is 13 residues.

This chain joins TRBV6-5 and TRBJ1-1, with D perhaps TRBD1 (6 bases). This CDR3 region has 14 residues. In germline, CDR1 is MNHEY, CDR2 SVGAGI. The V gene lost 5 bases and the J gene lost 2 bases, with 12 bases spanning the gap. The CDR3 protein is CASSKDRVNTEAFF. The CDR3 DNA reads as TGTGCCAGCAGTAAGGACAGAGTAAACACTGAAGCTTTCTTT.

The CDR3 nucleotides are TGTGCCACCACGGACAGGCTGAACACTGAAGCTTTCTTT. Translated, it gives CATTDRLNTEAFF. The J gene is TRBJ1-1, the V gene TRBV10-3, with 7 bases matching TRBD1. Trimming cost V 10 bases and J 0 bases; bases outside gene matches: 5. Germline V gene lookup returns CDR1 ENHRY and CDR2 SYGVKD. The CDR3 totals 13 residues.

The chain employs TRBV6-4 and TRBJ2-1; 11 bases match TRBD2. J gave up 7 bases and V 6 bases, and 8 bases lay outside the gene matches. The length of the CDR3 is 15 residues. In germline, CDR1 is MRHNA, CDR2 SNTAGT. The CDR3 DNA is TGTGCCAGCAGCCCACTAGCGGGGGCCCAGAATGAGCAGTTCTTC. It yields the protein CASSPLAGAQNEQFF.

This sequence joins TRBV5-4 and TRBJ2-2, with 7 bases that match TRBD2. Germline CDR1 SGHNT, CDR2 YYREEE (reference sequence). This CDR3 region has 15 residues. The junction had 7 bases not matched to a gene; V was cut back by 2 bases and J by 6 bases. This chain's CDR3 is CASSLRTRAAGELFF. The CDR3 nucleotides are TGTGCCAGCAGCTTACGGACTAGGGCGGCCGGGGAGCTGTTTTTT. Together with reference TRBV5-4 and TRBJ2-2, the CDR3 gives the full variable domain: ETGVTQSPTHLIKTRGQQVTLRCSSQSGHNTVSWYQQALGQGPQFIFQYYREEENGRGNFPPRFSGLQFPNYSSELNVNALELDDSALYLCASSLRTRAAGELFFGEGSRLTVL.

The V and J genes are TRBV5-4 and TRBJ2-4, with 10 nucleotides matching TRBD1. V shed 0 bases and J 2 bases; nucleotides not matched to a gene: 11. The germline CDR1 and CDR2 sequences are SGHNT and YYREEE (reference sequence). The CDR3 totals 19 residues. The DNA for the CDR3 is TGTGCCAGCAGCTTGGGTGGGACAGGGGTTTTTTTGTCCAAAAACATTCAGTACTTC. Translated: CASSLGGTGVFLSKNIQYF.

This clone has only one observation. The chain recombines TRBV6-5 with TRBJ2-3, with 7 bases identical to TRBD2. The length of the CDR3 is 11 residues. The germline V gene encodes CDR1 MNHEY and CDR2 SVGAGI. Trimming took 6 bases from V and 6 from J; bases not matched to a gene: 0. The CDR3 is CASRGGDTQYF. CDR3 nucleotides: TGTGCCAGCAGGGGGGGGGATACGCAGTATTTT.

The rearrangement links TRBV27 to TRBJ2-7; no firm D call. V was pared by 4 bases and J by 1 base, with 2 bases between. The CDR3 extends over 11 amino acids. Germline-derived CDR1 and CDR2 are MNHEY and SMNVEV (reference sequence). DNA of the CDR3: TGTGCCAGCAGTTCTTCCTACGAGCAGTACTTC. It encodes CASSSSYEQYF.

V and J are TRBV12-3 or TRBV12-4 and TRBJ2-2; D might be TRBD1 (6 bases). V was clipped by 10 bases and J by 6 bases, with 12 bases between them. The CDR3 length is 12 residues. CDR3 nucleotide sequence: TGTGCCATGAAAGAGGGGGCCGGGGAGCTGTTTTTT. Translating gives CAMKEGAGELFF.

The CDR3 bases are TGTGCCAGCAGTTTGAGTTGGGGTGGCTACACCTTC. The encoded protein is CASSLSWGGYTF. The chain joins TRBV12-3 or TRBV12-4 to TRBJ1-2; no definite D call. V shed 3 bases and J shed 7 bases, with 9 bases lying between them. CDR3 length: 12 residues.

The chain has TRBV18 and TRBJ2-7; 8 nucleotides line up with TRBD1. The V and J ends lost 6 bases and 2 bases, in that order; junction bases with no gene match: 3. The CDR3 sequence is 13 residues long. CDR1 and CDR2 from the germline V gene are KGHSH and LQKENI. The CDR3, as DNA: TGTGCCAGCTCTCGGACAGGGACCTACGAGCAGTACTTC. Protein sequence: CASSRTGTYEQYF.

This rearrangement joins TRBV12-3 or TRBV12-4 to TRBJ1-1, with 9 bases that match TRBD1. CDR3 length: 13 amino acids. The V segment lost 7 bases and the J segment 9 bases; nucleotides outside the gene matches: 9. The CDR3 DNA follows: TGTGCCAGCACCAGGACAGGGGACGCCAAAGCTTTCTTT. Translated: CASTRTGDAKAFF.

CDR3 protein: CATSRDRRNHYEQYF. Written as DNA, the CDR3 is TGTGCCACCAGCAGAGACAGGAGAAACCACTACGAGCAGTACTTC. V gene TRBV15 combines with J gene TRBJ2-7; D gene uncertain. CDR3 length: 15 residues. The ends were cut back, 0 bases at V and 3 bases at J, with 12 bases in the middle. Germline V gene lookup returns CDR1 LNHNV and CDR2 YYDKDF (reference sequence).

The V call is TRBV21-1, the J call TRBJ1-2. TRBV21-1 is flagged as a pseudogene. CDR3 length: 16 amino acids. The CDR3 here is CASSKGRVQGNYGYTF. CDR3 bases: TGTGCCAGCAGCAAAGGTCGAGTACAAGGAAACTATGGCTACACCTTC.

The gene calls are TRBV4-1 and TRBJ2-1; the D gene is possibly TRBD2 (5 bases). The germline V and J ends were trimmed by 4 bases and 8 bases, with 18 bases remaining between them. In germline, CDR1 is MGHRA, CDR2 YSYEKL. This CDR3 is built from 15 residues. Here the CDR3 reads CASSPVSNSGYEQFF. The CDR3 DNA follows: TGCGCCAGCAGCCCGGTCAGTAACTCGGGGTATGAGCAGTTCTTC.

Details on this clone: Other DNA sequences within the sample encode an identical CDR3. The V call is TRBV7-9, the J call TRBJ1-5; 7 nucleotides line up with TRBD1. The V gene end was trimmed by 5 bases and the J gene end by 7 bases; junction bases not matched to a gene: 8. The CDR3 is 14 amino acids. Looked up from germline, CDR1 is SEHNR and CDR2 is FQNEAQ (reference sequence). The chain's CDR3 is CASSPGAGGQPQHF. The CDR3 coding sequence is TGTGCCAGCAGCCCAGGGGCAGGGGGGCAGCCCCAGCATTTT.